The sequence of this TCR beta chain was determined in a study of T cell responses to AZD1222 COVID-19 vaccine. In its sample, this clone was seen once. Profiled with immunoSEQ multiplex PCR; TCRdb holds only in-frame clones, not every one. The sample records fewer than 110,000 clones, 70% to 90% being singletons. This CDR3 contains 13 residues. The V end was cut by 4 bases, the J end by 2 bases, with 9 bases between. Per the germline V gene, CDR1 is SGHRS and CDR2 is YFSETQ. The material sequenced was peripheral blood, taken 28 days after the second AZD1222 dose. This TCR derives from an adult who received the AZD1222 COVID-19 vaccine. The chain joins TRBV5-1 to TRBJ1-1; D gene ambiguous. Here the CDR3 reads CASSPGLNTEAFF. As DNA, the CDR3 is TGCGCCAGCAGCCCGGGCCTCAACACTGAAGCTTTCTTT.